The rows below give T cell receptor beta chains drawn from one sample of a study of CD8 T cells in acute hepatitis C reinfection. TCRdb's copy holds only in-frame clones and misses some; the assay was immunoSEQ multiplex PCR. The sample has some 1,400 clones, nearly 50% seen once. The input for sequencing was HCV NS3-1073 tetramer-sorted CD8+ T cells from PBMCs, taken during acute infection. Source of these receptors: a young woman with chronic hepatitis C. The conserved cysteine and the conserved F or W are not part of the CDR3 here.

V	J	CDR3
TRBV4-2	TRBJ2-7	ASSQEVAAGGEQY
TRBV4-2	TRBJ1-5	ASSQVWENSNQPQH
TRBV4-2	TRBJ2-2	ASSQEIGFWGELF
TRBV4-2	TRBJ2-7	ASSQEMASGGGGEQY
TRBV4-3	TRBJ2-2	ASSQEVGAPGELF
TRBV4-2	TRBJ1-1	ASSQEWGTEAF
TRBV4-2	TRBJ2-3	ASSLGTSGGYTDTQY
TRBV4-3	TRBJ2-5	ASSQEFGTGAFETQY
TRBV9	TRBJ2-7	ASSSDGAGAAYEQY
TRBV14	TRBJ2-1	ASSHTGRDNEQF
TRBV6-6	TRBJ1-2	ASGGAQGPYGYT
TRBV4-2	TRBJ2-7	ASSQESGPIEQY
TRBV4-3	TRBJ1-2	ASSQEPTGVSGYT
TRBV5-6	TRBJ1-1	ASRSGESTEAF
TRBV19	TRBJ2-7	ASSKETGPWGEQY
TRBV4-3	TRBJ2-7	ASSQEVGGSSYEQY
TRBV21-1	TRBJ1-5	ASSKARGTGHSNQPQH
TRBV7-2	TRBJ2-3	ASSPELGRGTDTQY
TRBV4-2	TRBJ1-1	ASSQPGRVAEAF
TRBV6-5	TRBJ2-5	ASSVSGGAPETQY
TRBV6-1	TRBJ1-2	ASSGRELNYGYT
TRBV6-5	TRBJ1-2	ASSRWDKGYGYT
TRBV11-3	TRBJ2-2	ASSSLNGANTGELF
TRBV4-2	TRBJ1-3	ASSQQGENTIY
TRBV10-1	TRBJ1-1	ASRDVLVPNTEAF
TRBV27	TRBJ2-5	ASSLSAGPWETQY
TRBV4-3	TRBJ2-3	ASSQEIAAGGGDTQY
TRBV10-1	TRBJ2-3	APRRDSDTQY
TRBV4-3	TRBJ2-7	ASSPAVGAPYEQY
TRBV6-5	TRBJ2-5	ASSHLASRQETQY
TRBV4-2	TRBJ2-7	ASSQEVGGSSYEQY
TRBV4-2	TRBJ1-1	ASSSLTGTFMNTEAF
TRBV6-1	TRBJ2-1	ASSVLLSSGGPDNEQF
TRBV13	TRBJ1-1	ASSFGAPGQGGSDTEAF
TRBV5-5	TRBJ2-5	ASSLVPLQETQY
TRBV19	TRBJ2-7	ASASRDFYEQY
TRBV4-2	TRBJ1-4	ASSEEVGGTHGKLF
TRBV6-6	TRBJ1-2	ASSYSGGLNYGYT
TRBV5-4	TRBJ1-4	ASSQVGTGEKLF
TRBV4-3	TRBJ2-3	ASSQEIASGGGDTQY
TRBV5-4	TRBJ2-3	ASSFQTSGGYTDTQY
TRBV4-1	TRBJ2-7	ASSQDGTGGYEQY
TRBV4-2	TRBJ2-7	ASSQEASGAPYEQY